Below are 27 T cell receptor beta chains sequenced from a single sample in a study of cytomegalovirus exposure and HLA in healthy donors. The PCR made use of 60 Vbeta and 13 Jbeta primers. Sequenced by immunoSEQ multiplex PCR; TCRdb stores in-frame clones only, minus some. The data hold under 200,000 clones, with about three quarters observed a single time. The sequenced sample was PBMCs. These receptor sequences come from a female donor in good health and CMV-seronegative.

This clone was observed a handful of times. The V call is TRBV7-2, the J call TRBJ1-1; no reliable D call. The length of the CDR3 is 14 residues. The germline V and J ends were trimmed by 5 bases and 0 bases, with 10 bases remaining between them. Germline V gives CDR1 SGHTA, CDR2 FQGNSA. The CDR3 loop is CASSPYSMNTEAFF. Here the CDR3 DNA reads TGTGCCAGCAGCCCCTATTCGATGAACACTGAAGCTTTCTTT.

The V and J genes are TRBV18 and TRBJ1-1; D uncertain. Per the germline V gene, CDR1 is KGHSH and CDR2 is LQKENI. This CDR3 spans 17 amino acids. V was pared by 6 bases and J by 3 bases, with 23 bases between. The CDR3 DNA reads TGTGCCAGCTCGCATATTTCGATGGGAGAAGGATACACTGAAGCTTTCTTT. It is translated as CASSHISMGEGYTEAFF. Full variable domain (outside the CDR3, taken from reference TRBV18 and TRBJ1-1): NAGVMQNPRHLVRRRGQEARLRCSPMKGHSHVYWYRQLPEEGLKFMVYLQKENIIDESGMPKERFSAEFPKEGPSILRIQQVVRGDSAAYFCASSHISMGEGYTEAFFGQGTRLTVV.

Details on this clone: A read error is likely, as this CDR3 ends without the conserved phenylalanine or tryptophan. The DNA is omitted, as the CDR3 cannot be located on it reliably, and the CDR3 follows TCRdb's listing. The V gene is TRBV19, the J gene TRBJ1-2. Counting both end residues, the CDR3 totals 9 amino acids. The germline V gene has CDR1 LNHDA and CDR2 SQIVND (reference sequence). CDR3 amino acids: CASSLGPTA.

This chain links TRBV4-1 with TRBJ1-5; D is unresolved. V lost 0 bases and J 5 bases, leaving 8 bases between the germline ends. The CDR3 contains 14 residues. The germline gives CDR1 MGHRA, CDR2 YSYEKL. The CDR3 sequence is CASSQDSGYQPQHF. The CDR3 DNA sequence: TGCGCCAGCAGCCAAGATTCAGGTTATCAGCCCCAGCATTTT.

The CDR3 nucleotides read TGTGCCAGCAGTTTCGGGTGGGAGACCTCCTACAATGAGCAGTTCTTC. It codes for CASSFGWETSYNEQFF. This chain uses TRBV28 with TRBJ2-1, with D possibly matching TRBD2 (5 bases). V was pared by 3 bases and J by 0 bases, with 12 bases between. The germline CDR1 and CDR2 sequences are MDHEN and SYDVKM. The length of the CDR3 is 16 residues.

As DNA, the CDR3 is TGTGCCAGCAGCATGACAGGGAGCTATGGCTACACCTTC. It encodes CASSMTGSYGYTF. The J gene is TRBJ1-2, the V gene TRBV7-2; 7 bases agree with TRBD1. Germline V gene sequence: CDR1 SGHTA, CDR2 FQGNSA. The CDR3 consists of 13 residues. V gave up 5 bases and J gave up 4 bases; unmatched junction bases: 4. Drawing the rest from reference TRBV7-2 and TRBJ1-2, the complete variable domain is GAGVSQSPSNKVTEKGKDVELRCDPISGHTALYWYRQSLGQGLEFLIYFQGNSAPDKSGLPSDRFSAERTGGSVSTLTIQRTQQEDSAVYLCASSMTGSYGYTFGSGTRLTVV.

The genes are TRBV6-1 and TRBJ1-5, with D possibly TRBD1 on 6 matching bases. CDR1 and CDR2 (germline): MNHNS, SASEGT. Trimming removed 6 bases at V and 5 bases at J, with 8 bases between. The CDR3 covers 12 residues. Here the CDR3 reads CASRDRYQPQHF. CDR3 DNA sequence: TGTGCCAGCAGAGACAGGTATCAGCCCCAGCATTTT.

The V call is TRBV6-4, the J call TRBJ1-6; D might be TRBD1 (5 bases). Germline V gene lookup returns CDR1 MRHNA and CDR2 SNTAGT. V lost 3 bases to trimming and J lost 5 bases, with 5 bases between them. The CDR3 length is 13 residues. The chain's CDR3 is CASSEQDNSPLHF. The CDR3 DNA reads TGTGCCAGCAGTGAACAGGATAATTCACCCCTCCACTTT.

The rearrangement joins TRBV7-2 to TRBJ1-2; 7 bases match TRBD1. V shed 5 bases and J 7 bases; nucleotides not matched to a gene: 16. From germline, CDR1 is SGHTA and CDR2 FQGNSA. CDR3 length equals 16 residues. CDR3 amino acids: CASSLKHPDRAGGYTF. The CDR3 nucleotides read TGTGCCAGCAGCCTAAAACACCCCGACAGGGCCGGTGGCTACACCTTC.

The rearrangement uses TRBV7-3 and TRBJ2-5, with 10 bases matching TRBD2. The CDR3 runs to 15 residues. With 3 bases clipped from V and 1 base from J, the junction kept 2 bases outside the gene matches. Germline CDR1 and CDR2: SGHTA and FQGTGA. CDR3 sequence: CASSFSGGTQETQYF. CDR3 DNA: TGTGCCAGCAGCTTTAGCGGGGGGACCCAAGAGACCCAGTACTTC.

The V and J genes are TRBV28 and TRBJ1-1, with D perhaps matching TRBD1 (6 bases). V gave up 5 bases and J gave up 7 bases, with 11 bases separating them. The CDR3 totals 12 residues. From germline, CDR1 is MDHEN and CDR2 SYDVKM. CDR3 loop: CASSQTGFEAFF. CDR3 DNA: TGTGCCAGCAGTCAGACAGGATTTGAAGCTTTCTTT.

This clone was observed once. Here the CDR3 DNA reads TGTGCCAGCAGCTCCCGGACAGGGAGATCTGAGCAGTACTTC. Its translation is CASSSRTGRSEQYF. V usage is TRBV7-2 and J usage is TRBJ2-7; 8 nucleotides align to TRBD1. The V gene's germline CDR1 is SGHTA and CDR2 FQGNSA. With 4 bases clipped from V and 7 bases from J, the junction kept 9 bases outside the gene matches. The CDR3 runs to 14 residues.

V usage is TRBV7-9 and J usage is TRBJ1-1; perhaps TRBD1 as D (6 bases). Trimming took off 5 bases at V and 0 bases at J, with 19 bases between the two ends. Per the germline V gene, CDR1 is SEHNR and CDR2 is FQNEAQ (reference sequence). The CDR3 runs to 17 residues. The CDR3 DNA sequence: TGTGCCAGCAGCACCTTTTCGGACAGAAAATTGAACACTGAAGCTTTCTTT. Protein product: CASSTFSDRKLNTEAFF.

The chain links TRBV5-8 to TRBJ1-2, with 7 bases identical to TRBD1. The CDR3 sequence is 13 residues long. Germline lookup yields CDR1 SGHTS and CDR2 YDEGEE. The junction had 6 bases not matched to a gene; V was cut back by 3 bases and J by 7 bases. The CDR3 sequence is CASSWHRGPGYTF. The CDR3 DNA follows: TGTGCCAGCAGCTGGCACAGGGGCCCTGGCTACACCTTC.

This chain uses TRBV29-1 with TRBJ1-2; D is possibly TRBD1 (5 bases). V was pared by 6 bases and J by 4 bases, with 9 bases between. Per the germline V gene, CDR1 is SQVTM and CDR2 is ANQGSEA. This CDR3 contains 11 residues. The CDR3: CSVYDSYGYTF. The DNA for the CDR3 is TGCAGCGTCTACGACAGCTATGGCTACACCTTC.

The chain uses TRBV6-1 and TRBJ2-6, with a tentative D call TRBD2 (6 bases). The CDR3 is made up of 18 amino acids. V lost 3 bases and J lost 0, with 15 bases in between. Germline V CDR1 and CDR2: MNHNS, SASEGT. DNA of the CDR3: TGTGCCAGCAGTGATCTGGCGGGAAGTGGCTCTGGGGCCAACGTCCTGACTTTC. This gives the protein CASSDLAGSGSGANVLTF.

This clone was detected only once. Other DNA variants within this sample encode the same CDR3. This rearrangement joins TRBV28 to TRBJ2-7, with TRBD1 matching 9 bases. Germline CDR1 MDHEN, CDR2 SYDVKM. CDR3 length equals 14 residues. V shed 2 bases, J shed 4 bases, and the junction held 3 bases outside the gene matches. CDR3 protein: CASSLGTGLYEQYF. Written as DNA, the CDR3 is TGTGCCAGCAGTTTAGGGACAGGGTTGTACGAGCAGTACTTC.

The chain employs TRBV10-3 and TRBJ2-7; 7 positions match TRBD2. Germline assignment: CDR1 ENHRY and CDR2 SYGVKD. The V segment lost 6 bases and the J segment 0 bases; nucleotides outside the gene matches: 8. There are 15 residues in the CDR3. The CDR3 bases are TGTGCCATCAGCATGAGCGGGGCGAGCTCCTACGAGCAGTACTTC. Translation: CAISMSGASSYEQYF.

The chain is built from TRBV11-2 and TRBJ2-1; TRBD2 agrees at 7 bases. This CDR3 comprises 15 residues. Germline lookup yields CDR1 SGHAT and CDR2 FQNNGV. Trimming cost V 4 bases and J 5 bases; bases outside gene matches: 8. CDR3 loop: CASSSPGLIDNEQFF. CDR3 nucleotide sequence: TGTGCCAGCAGCTCCCCGGGACTAATTGACAATGAGCAGTTCTTC. The variable domain in full, completed from reference TRBV11-2 and TRBJ2-1, reads EAGVAQSPRYKIIEKRQSVAFWCNPISGHATLYWYQQILGQGPKLLIQFQNNGVVDDSQLPKDRFSAERLKGVDSTLKIQPAKLEDSAVYLCASSSPGLIDNEQFFGPGTRLTVL.

The chain carries TRBV11-2 and TRBJ2-2; no reliable D call. Germline loops: CDR1 SGHAT, CDR2 FQNNGV. The V end was cut by 11 bases, the J end by 1 base, with 14 bases between. The CDR3 runs to 14 residues. The CDR3 DNA reads TGTGCCTCTAGAGCGAACGTGAACACCGGGGAGCTGTTTTTT. Its protein is CASRANVNTGELFF.

The chain links TRBV21-1 to TRBJ1-5; TRBD1 is the table's D call and was not checked against the DNA. TRBV21-1 is given as a pseudogene. CDR3 size: 19 residues. CDR3: CASSKGSILGPYSNQPQHF. The CDR3 DNA reads as TGTGCCAGCAGCAAAGGGTCGATATTGGGGCCTTATAGCAATCAGCCCCAGCATTTT.

The gene calls are TRBV27 and TRBJ2-7, with TRBD1 matching 7 bases. The CDR3 runs to 15 residues. Germline V gene lookup returns CDR1 MNHEY and CDR2 SMNVEV (reference sequence). Losses at the gene ends were 8 bases for V and 3 bases for J; bases not matched to a gene: 13. The CDR3 reads CASARDSLALYEQYF. CDR3 nucleotide sequence: TGTGCCAGCGCTCGGGACAGCCTCGCCCTCTACGAGCAGTACTTC.

This clone was recorded only once. The V and J genes are TRBV4-3 and TRBJ1-1; D uncertain. Germline CDR1 and CDR2: LGHNA and YSLEER. V lost 1 base to trimming and J lost 5 bases, with 14 bases between them. This CDR3 region has 15 residues. The CDR3 protein is CASSQGPGSGTEAFF. The CDR3 nucleotides read TGCGCCAGCAGCCAAGGACCCGGAAGCGGGACTGAAGCTTTCTTT.

This clone was observed once. The sample carries other DNA sequences with the same CDR3. This chain connects TRBV6-6 to TRBJ2-1; the D gene is possibly TRBD2 (5 bases). The CDR3 extends over 14 amino acids. Trimming left V 9 bases short and J 0 bases short, with 12 bases between. CDR1 is MNHNY and CDR2 is SVGAGI in the germline V gene (reference sequence). The CDR3 reads CASSPAASYNEQFF. CDR3 bases: TGTGCCAGTAGTCCAGCGGCCTCCTACAATGAGCAGTTCTTC.

V usage is TRBV9 and J usage is TRBJ2-3; 12 positions match TRBD2. This CDR3 spans 15 amino acids. The V segment lost 3 bases and the J segment 6 bases; nucleotides outside the gene matches: 5. Germline CDR1 and CDR2: SGDLS and YYNGEE. The CDR3 loop is CASSGGTSGRDTQYF. CDR3 in DNA: TGTGCCAGCAGCGGAGGGACTAGCGGGCGTGATACGCAGTATTTT. The complete variable domain, with remaining parts taken from reference TRBV9 and TRBJ2-3, reads DSGVTQTPKHLITATGQRVTLRCSPRSGDLSVYWYQQSLDQGLQFLIQYYNGEERAKGNILERFSAQQFPDLHSELNLSSLELGDSALYFCASSGGTSGRDTQYFGPGTRLTVL.

The chain is built from TRBV6-5 and TRBJ1-1; TRBD1 matches 7 bases. The CDR3 is 11 amino acids. Germline V gene sequence: CDR1 MNHEY, CDR2 SVGAGI. V shed 4 bases and J 11 bases; nucleotides not matched to a gene: 4. The CDR3 region is CASSLGQVAFF. As DNA, the CDR3 is TGTGCCAGCAGTTTAGGACAGGTGGCTTTCTTT.

The genes are TRBV7-9 and TRBJ2-1; D may be TRBD1 (6 bases). The CDR3 sequence is 19 residues long. The V gene lost 0 bases and the J gene lost 8 bases, with 26 bases spanning the gap. The germline V gene has CDR1 SEHNR and CDR2 FQNEAQ (reference sequence). The CDR3 sequence is CASSLAHWGFPTGFDEQFF. The CDR3 DNA reads TGTGCCAGCAGCTTAGCGCATTGGGGCTTTCCAACAGGGTTCGATGAGCAGTTCTTC.